A single sample is the source of the 8 T cell receptor beta chains below, sequenced in a study of blood T cell repertoires in COVID-19. The repertoire was sequenced with immunoSEQ multiplex PCR; TCRdb's copy has only in-frame clones and lacks some. The table records fewer than 65,000 clones, around four fifths of them present only once. Sequenced material: peripheral blood. The receptors stem from a human donor in a cohort sampled during active COVID-19.

The chain is built from TRBV24-1 and TRBJ2-2; unclear D gene. The CDR3 runs 13 residues. With 5 bases removed from V and 4 bases from J, the gap between germline ends came to 7 bases. Germline V lookup: CDR1 KGHDR, CDR2 SFDVKD. The CDR3: CATSGLSTGELFF. CDR3 nucleotide sequence: TGTGCCACCAGTGGACTGAGCACCGGGGAGCTGTTTTTT.

A word on this clone: In this CDR3 the conserved last residue, phenylalanine or tryptophan, is missing, so a read error is likely. The limits of the CDR3 on the DNA are not certain, so only TCRdb's listed CDR3 is given. The genes are TRBV5-1 and TRBJ1-5. Germline CDR1 and CDR2: SGHRS and YFSETQ. Inclusive of both ends, the CDR3 amounts to 16 amino acids. The chain's CDR3 is CASSLELGSPRESSLI.

V usage is TRBV15 and J usage is TRBJ1-3; tentative D call: TRBD1 (6 bases). Germline-derived CDR1 and CDR2 are LNHNV and YYDKDF (reference sequence). This CDR3 comprises 14 residues. The germline V and J ends were trimmed by 6 bases and 1 base, with 10 bases remaining between them. CDR3 bases: TGTGCCACCAGACCACAGGGTTCTGGAAACACCATATATTTT. This codes for CATRPQGSGNTIYF.

The chain is built from TRBV5-5 and TRBJ2-5; 9 nucleotides line up with TRBD2. Per the germline V gene, CDR1 is SGHKS and CDR2 is YYEKEE (reference sequence). The CDR3 loop spans 16 amino acids. V gave up 0 bases and J gave up 2 bases; unmatched junction bases: 5. In DNA form, the CDR3 reads TGTGCCAGCAGCTTGGTGATAGCGGGGGCTCAAGAGACCCAGTACTTC. This gives the protein CASSLVIAGAQETQYF.

The chain joins TRBV6-6 to TRBJ2-7; TRBD2 might be the D (5 bases). Germline V gene lookup returns CDR1 MNHNY and CDR2 SVGAGI (reference sequence). V lost 2 bases to trimming and J lost 3 bases, with 8 bases between them. This CDR3 region has 13 residues. CDR3 sequence reads: CASSYPEGYEQYF. For the CDR3, the DNA is TGTGCCAGCAGTTACCCTGAGGGCTACGAGCAGTACTTC.

The chain is built from TRBV14 and TRBJ1-1; 9 bases map to TRBD1. Trimming took 0 bases from V and 4 from J; bases not matched to a gene: 6. Germline CDR1 and CDR2: SGHDN and FVKESK. This CDR3 has 16 residues. The CDR3 loop is CASSQEPGQGGTEAFF. The CDR3 nucleotides are TGTGCCAGCAGCCAAGAACCGGGACAGGGAGGCACTGAAGCTTTCTTT.

By sample share, this clone is medium-sized (0.01 to 0.1%). This rearrangement joins TRBV14 to TRBJ2-3; 8 bases fit TRBD1. This CDR3 is 16 amino acids long. Germline trimming cut 3 bases from V and 4 bases from J; bases unmatched to any gene: 9. Germline CDR1 SGHDN, CDR2 FVKESK. As DNA, the CDR3 is TGTGCCAGCAGCCAGACCGGGACAGGAGGAGCAGATACGCAGTATTTT. Translated: CASSQTGTGGADTQYF. Full variable domain (rest looked up from reference TRBV14 and TRBJ2-3): EAGVTQFPSHSVIEKGQTVTLRCDPISGHDNLYWYRRVMGKEIKFLLHFVKESKQDESGMPNNRFLAERTGGTYSTLKVQPAELEDSGVYFCASSQTGTGGADTQYFGPGTRLTVL.

V is TRBV13 and J is TRBJ2-7, with 9 nucleotides matching TRBD1. This CDR3 contains 14 residues. From germline, CDR1 is PRHDT and CDR2 FYEKMQ (reference sequence). Trimming at V came to 4 bases and at J to 5 bases, leaving 6 bases not matched to a gene. This chain's CDR3 is CASSSNRDRDEQYF. In DNA, the CDR3 is TGTGCCAGCAGCTCCAACCGGGACAGGGACGAGCAGTACTTC.